The 10 T cell receptor beta chains below all came from one sample that was sequenced in a study of control samples from healthy donors and cancer patients. Profiled with immunoSEQ multiplex PCR; TCRdb holds only in-frame clones, not every one. The sample shows 170,000 or so clones, about 93% of them seen only once. Sequencing input: blood. The receptors were gathered from a man aged 18-30 years in good health.

This chain connects TRBV10-3 to TRBJ2-7; D is undetermined. The CDR3 covers 13 residues. Germline-derived CDR1 and CDR2 are ENHRY and SYGVKD. The ends were cut back, 5 bases at V and 0 bases at J, with 8 bases in the middle. CDR3 loop: CAISRTDSYEQYF. The CDR3 DNA reads as TGTGCCATCAGTAGGACGGACTCCTACGAGCAGTACTTC.

The chain links TRBV24-1 to TRBJ2-3, with 7 bases that match TRBD2. This CDR3 contains 14 residues. Germline assignment: CDR1 KGHDR and CDR2 SFDVKD. After removal of 12 bases from V and 0 bases from J, the junction contained 8 bases not matched to a gene. This CDR3 is CASRPGGSTDTQYF. The DNA of the CDR3 is TGTGCCTCAAGACCCGGGGGGAGCACAGATACGCAGTATTTT.

There are a few counts of this clone. The genes are TRBV12-5 and TRBJ1-5; the D is unclear. This CDR3 contains 15 residues. Germline V gene sequence: CDR1 LGHNT, CDR2 FRNRAP. Trimming removed 2 bases at V and 0 bases at J, with 8 bases between. The DNA for the CDR3 is TGTGCTAGTGGTTTGAACGGAGATAGCAATCAGCCCCAGCATTTT. Residues: CASGLNGDSNQPQHF. Based on the CDR3 plus reference TRBV12-5 and TRBJ1-5, the full variable domain is DARVTQTPRHKVTEMGQEVTMRCQPILGHNTVFWYRQTMMQGLELLAYFRNRAPLDDSGMPKDRFSAEMPDATLATLKIQPSEPRDSAVYFCASGLNGDSNQPQHFGDGTRLSIL.

The CDR3 region has the DNA TGCGCCAGCAGCTTTACCTCATGGGAGAGCTCCTACAATGAGCAGTTCTTC. It codes for CASSFTSWESSYNEQFF. This sequence joins TRBV5-1 and TRBJ2-1, with a tentative D call TRBD2 (5 bases). The CDR3 extends over 17 amino acids. Germline-derived CDR1 and CDR2 are SGHRS and YFSETQ. V was cut by 2 bases and J by 0 bases, with 15 bases left in between.

The chain combines TRBV2 with TRBJ2-7; possibly TRBD1 for D (6 bases). Deletions cut 7 bases from V and 4 bases from J, with 14 bases between. CDR3 length: 13 residues. Looked up from germline, CDR1 is SNHLY and CDR2 is FYNNEI. This CDR3 reads CASTWTRGYEQYF. The CDR3 DNA reads as TGTGCCAGCACTTGGACCAGGGGTTACGAGCAGTACTTC.

This CDR3 is CASSYSIPGEIPEAFF. CDR3 nucleotide sequence: TGTGCCAGCAGTTACTCGATCCCGGGGGAGATCCCTGAAGCTTTCTTT. The chain combines TRBV6-5 with TRBJ1-1; the D gene is possibly TRBD1 (5 bases). The V gene's germline CDR1 is MNHEY and CDR2 SVGAGI. The CDR3 spans 16 residues. The V and J ends lost 0 bases and 6 bases respectively, with 17 bases between them.

The sample holds one count of this clone. The chain recombines TRBV9 with TRBJ1-1; D not certain. Deletions cut 0 bases from V and 0 bases from J, with 9 bases between. This CDR3 comprises 15 residues. The germline CDR1 and CDR2 sequences are SGDLS and YYNGEE. This CDR3 reads CASSVAEGLNTEAFF. CDR3 DNA: TGTGCCAGCAGCGTAGCTGAAGGTTTGAACACTGAAGCTTTCTTT.

The CDR3: CASSQEGQTTDTQYF. CDR3 nucleotide sequence: TGTGCCAGCAGCCAGGAGGGGCAGACCACAGATACGCAGTATTTT. This chain uses TRBV7-9 with TRBJ2-3, with D possibly TRBD2 on 6 matching bases. This CDR3 contains 15 residues. CDR1 is SEHNR and CDR2 is FQNEAQ in the germline V gene (reference sequence). The V end was cut by 5 bases, the J end by 2 bases, with 14 bases between.

This rearrangement joins TRBV6-5 to TRBJ1-5; 7 bases align to TRBD1. Germline-derived CDR1 and CDR2 are MNHEY and SVGAGI. The CDR3 spans 13 residues. V shed 6 bases and J 6 bases; nucleotides not matched to a gene: 5. CDR3 in DNA: TGTGCCAGCAGGCTCAACAGGGGTCAGCCCCAGCATTTT. This codes for CASRLNRGQPQHF.

With respect to this clone: Other nucleotide sequences from this sample produce the same CDR3. The gene calls are TRBV5-4 and TRBJ2-3; TRBD1 matches 7 bases. The CDR3 is 16 amino acids. Germline assignment: CDR1 SGHNT and CDR2 YYREEE (reference sequence). V trimming: 3 bases; J trimming: 0 bases; junction bases outside the gene matches: 7. DNA of the CDR3: TGTGCCAGCAGCTCCACGGACAGGCGAAGCACAGATACGCAGTATTTT. Its translation: CASSSTDRRSTDTQYF.